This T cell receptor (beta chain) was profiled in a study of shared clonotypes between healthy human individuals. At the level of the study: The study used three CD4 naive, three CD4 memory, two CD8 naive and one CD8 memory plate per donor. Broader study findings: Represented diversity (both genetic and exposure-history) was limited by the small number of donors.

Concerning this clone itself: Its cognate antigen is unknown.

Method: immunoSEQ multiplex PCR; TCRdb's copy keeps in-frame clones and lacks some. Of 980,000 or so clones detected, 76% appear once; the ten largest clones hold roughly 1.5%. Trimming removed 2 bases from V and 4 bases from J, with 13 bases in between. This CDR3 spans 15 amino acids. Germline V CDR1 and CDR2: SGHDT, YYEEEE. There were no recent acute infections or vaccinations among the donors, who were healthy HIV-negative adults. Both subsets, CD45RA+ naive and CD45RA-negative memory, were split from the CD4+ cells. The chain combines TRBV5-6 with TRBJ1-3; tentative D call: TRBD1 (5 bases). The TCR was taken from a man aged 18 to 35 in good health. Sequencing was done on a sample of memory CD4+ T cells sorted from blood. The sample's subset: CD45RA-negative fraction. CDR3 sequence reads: CASSFTGTSGNTIYF. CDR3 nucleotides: TGTGCCAGCAGCTTTACCGGGACCTCGGGAAACACCATATATTTT. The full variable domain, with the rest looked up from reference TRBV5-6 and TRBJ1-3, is DAGVTQSPTHLIKTRGQQVTLRCSPKSGHDTVSWYQQALGQGPQFIFQYYEEEERQRGNFPDRFSGHQFPNYSSELNVNALLLGDSALYLCASSFTGTSGNTIYFGEGSWLTVV.